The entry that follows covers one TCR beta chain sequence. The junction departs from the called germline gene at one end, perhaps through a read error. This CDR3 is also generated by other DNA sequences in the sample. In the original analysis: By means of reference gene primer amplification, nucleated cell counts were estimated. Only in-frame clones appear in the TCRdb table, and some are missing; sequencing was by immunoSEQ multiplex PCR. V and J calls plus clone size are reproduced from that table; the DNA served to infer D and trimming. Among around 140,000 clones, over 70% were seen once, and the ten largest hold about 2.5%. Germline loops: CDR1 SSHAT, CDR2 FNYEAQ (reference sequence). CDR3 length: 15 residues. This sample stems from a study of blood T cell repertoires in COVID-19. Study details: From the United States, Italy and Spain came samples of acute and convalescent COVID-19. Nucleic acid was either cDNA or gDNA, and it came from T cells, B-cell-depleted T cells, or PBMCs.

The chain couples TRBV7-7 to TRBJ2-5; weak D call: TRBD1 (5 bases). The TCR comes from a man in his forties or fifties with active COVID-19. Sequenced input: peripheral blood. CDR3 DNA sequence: TGTGCTAGCAGCTTAGGATCAGGGCAGCAAGAGACCCAGTACTTC. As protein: CASSLGSGQQETQYF. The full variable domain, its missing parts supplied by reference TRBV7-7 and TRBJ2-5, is GAGVSQSPRYKVTKRGQDVTLRCDPISSHATLYWYQQALGQGPEFLTYFNYEAQPDKSGLPSDRFSAERPEGSISTLTIQRTEQRDSAMYRCASSLGSGQQETQYFGPGTRLLVL.